This T cell receptor (beta chain) originates from a study of tumor and adjacent non-tumor tissue in lung cancer. Three rounds of nested PCR, following a modified ARM-PCR protocol, produced the TCRbeta library. TCRdb reprocessed the multiplex PCR reads via MiXCR and lists one record per CDR3 protein. Here the sample spans 90,000 or so distinct CDR3 sequences, around 65% being singletons. CDR3 size: 17 residues. Losses at the gene ends were 5 bases for V and 6 bases for J; bases not matched to a gene: 8. Per germline, CDR1 MDHEN and CDR2 SYDVKM. RNA was extracted from bulk tissue without any cell sorting.

The clonotype was recovered from a man in his 70s with non-small cell lung cancer. The chain carries TRBV28 and TRBJ2-1, with 15 bases aligning to TRBD2. The sample was lung tumor tissue. The CDR3 is CASSHRTSGGAGNEQFF. In DNA form, the CDR3 reads TGTGCCAGCAGTCACCGGACTAGCGGGGGGGCGGGCAATGAGCAGTTCTTC.